The entry below gives a single TCR beta chain sequence along with its context. The antigen remains unidentified. The CDR3 is 14 residues long. CDR1 is LNHDA, CDR2 SQIVND, per germline (reference sequence). Deletions cut 3 bases from V and 1 base from J, with 10 bases between. This specimen comes from a study of radiation and T cells in renal cell carcinoma. Study summary: Nephrectomy followed 15 Gy stereotactic body radiation by 4 weeks.

As for time point: blood 2 weeks post-SBRT. As for treatment: 15 Gy SBRT to primary tumor, nephrectomy 4 weeks later. Study-level points and caveats: No pretreatment tumor biopsies were available for baseline clonotypes.

The data were produced by immunoSEQ multiplex PCR, yet TCRdb's version contains in-frame clones alone and is incomplete. The sample has roughly 130,000 clones; approximately 90% are singletons. The sequence derives from a woman aged 65 to 85 with renal cell carcinoma. The sample consisted of blood, taken from a patient whose treatment included radiotherapy and nephrectomy. The gene calls are TRBV19 and TRBJ2-7; D is perhaps TRBD1 (5 bases). The CDR3 region has the DNA TGTGCCAGTAGTATGGTGGCAGGGTCCTACGAGCAGTACTTC. Its translation: CASSMVAGSYEQYF.